This TCR beta chain appears in the sequencing data of a study of beta chain features in type 1 diabetes. Germline CDR1 is SGHTA and CDR2 is FQGNSA. The CDR3 spans 16 residues. Trimming took 5 bases from V and 3 from J; bases not matched to a gene: 11. The whole isolated RNA underwent reverse transcription, so sequencing captured expressed TCRB transcripts. Libraries were prepared by immunoSEQ multiplex PCR; TCRdb keeps only in-frame clonotypes and omits some of them. Of a few hundred thousand clones in the sample, around 12% were seen once. General study points: Among patients with Type 1 diabetes, TCRB CDR3s were moderately but significantly shorter in every one of the four CD4+ subsets.

As for this clone: Its antigen remains unidentified.

Material for sequencing was naive CD4+ T cells from blood. The TCR was taken from a woman aged 18-29 years with type 1 diabetes. This chain links TRBV7-2 with TRBJ1-2; 8 positions agree with TRBD1. The chain's CDR3 is CASSRWTGRTDYGYTF. CDR3 sequence (DNA): TGTGCCAGCAGCCGATGGACAGGGCGAACAGACTATGGCTACACCTTC.